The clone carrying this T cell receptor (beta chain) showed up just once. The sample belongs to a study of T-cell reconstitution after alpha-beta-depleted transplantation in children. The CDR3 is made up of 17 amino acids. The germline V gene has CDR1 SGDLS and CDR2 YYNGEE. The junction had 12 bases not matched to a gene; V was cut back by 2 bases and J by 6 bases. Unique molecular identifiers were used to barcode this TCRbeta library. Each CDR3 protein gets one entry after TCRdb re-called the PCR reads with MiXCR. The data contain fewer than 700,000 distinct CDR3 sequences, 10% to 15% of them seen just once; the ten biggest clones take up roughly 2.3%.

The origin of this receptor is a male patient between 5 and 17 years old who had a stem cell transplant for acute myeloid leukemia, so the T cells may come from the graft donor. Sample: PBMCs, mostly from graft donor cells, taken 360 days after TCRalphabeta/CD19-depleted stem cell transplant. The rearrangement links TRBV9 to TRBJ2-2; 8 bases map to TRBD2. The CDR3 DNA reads TGTGCCAGCAGCGTTCTGGCGGGAGGCCCGTTGTCCGGGGAGCTGTTTTTT. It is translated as CASSVLAGGPLSGELFF.